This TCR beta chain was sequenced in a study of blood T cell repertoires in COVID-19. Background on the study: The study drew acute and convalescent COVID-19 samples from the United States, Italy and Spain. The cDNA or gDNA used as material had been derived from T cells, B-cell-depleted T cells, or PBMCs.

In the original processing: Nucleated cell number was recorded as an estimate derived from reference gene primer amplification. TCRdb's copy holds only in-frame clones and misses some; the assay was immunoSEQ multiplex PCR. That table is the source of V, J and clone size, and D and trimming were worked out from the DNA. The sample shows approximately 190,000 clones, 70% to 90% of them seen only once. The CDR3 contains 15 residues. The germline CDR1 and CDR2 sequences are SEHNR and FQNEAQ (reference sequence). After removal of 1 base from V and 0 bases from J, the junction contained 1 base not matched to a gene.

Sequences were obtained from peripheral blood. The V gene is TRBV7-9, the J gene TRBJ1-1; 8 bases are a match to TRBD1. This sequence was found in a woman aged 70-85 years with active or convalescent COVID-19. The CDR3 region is CASSLGQGMNTEAFF. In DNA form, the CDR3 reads TGTGCCAGCAGCTTAGGACAGGGGATGAACACTGAAGCTTTCTTT.